This T cell receptor (beta chain) is from a study of T cells in Graves' hyperthyroidism and ophthalmopathy. In the study overall: Specimen type is peripheral blood, collected at initial diagnosis prior to any treatment. Findings and caveats of the study: Most clonotypes expanded in thyroid above 0.001 were likewise present in blood.

Amplified regions were TCR beta CDR3 sequences from RNA transcripts. HTBI primers were used for first-round RT-PCR of the TCR CDR3. TCRdb re-called the multiplex PCR reads through MiXCR, storing one row per CDR3 protein. The table has about 500,000 distinct CDR3 sequences, approximately 15% seen once. Note on this clonotype: Its antigen remains unknown. Possible read error: a much larger clone is one base away.

The CDR3 loop spans 17 amino acids. Germline V gene lookup returns CDR1 MGHDK and CDR2 SYGVNS. The sample taken for sequencing was blood. The genes are TRBV25-1 and TRBJ2-1; D not resolved. This clonotype originated in a woman aged 18-30 years with Graves' hyperthyroidism. The chain's CDR3 is CTSSEYRRREKRNEQFF. Here the CDR3 DNA reads TGTACCAGCAGTGAATATCGGAGAAGGGAAAAACGTAATGAGCAGTTCTTC.